The sequence of this TCR beta chain was determined in a study of T cell repertoires in cytomegalovirus infection. TCRdb re-derived calls from the reads in MiXCR, one entry per CDR3 protein. The sample yields around 530,000 distinct CDR3 sequences, more than 20% seen once. The sequence was obtained from a human donor in good health (CMV status not recorded). Some clones in this sample may be carry-over from other donors' samples. Sequences were obtained from PBMCs.

CDR3 protein: CSVESGTASTSGVYEQYV. The CDR3 coding sequence is TGCAGCGTTGAAAGCGGGACTGCATCGACTAGCGGGGTCTACGAGCAGTACGTC. V gene TRBV29-1 combines with J gene TRBJ2-7, with 11 bases that match TRBD2. J lost 3 bases, V lost 2 bases, and 15 bases had no gene match. The germline CDR1 and CDR2 sequences are SQVTM and ANQGSEA. CDR3 length: 18 amino acids.